The source of this T cell receptor (beta chain) is a study of vaccination effects on CD4 cells after COVID-19. V gave up 0 bases and J gave up 6 bases, with 12 bases separating them. CDR1 and CDR2 (germline): MNHEY, SVGAGI. The CDR3 is 15 amino acids. Study-wide results and limits: Cross-reaction with common cold coronaviruses was seen in only 1 of 255 vaccine-induced clones from healthy vaccinees.

As concerns this clone: Its target is not known.

Isolation of CD4+ T cells took place after nine to ten days of culture. Profiled with immunoSEQ multiplex PCR; TCRdb holds only in-frame clones, not every one. The table includes some 50,000 clones, approximately 65% detected once. The gene calls are TRBV6-5 and TRBJ2-1; either TRBD1 or TRBD2 may supply D (5 bases each). Here the sequenced sample was CD4+ T cells from PBMCs cultured without peptide, taken before COVID-19 vaccination. This TCR was recovered from a human donor who received a COVID-19 vaccine. The CDR3 sequence is CASSYSGAGVNEQFF. CDR3 coding DNA: TGTGCCAGCAGTTACTCCGGGGCCGGGGTCAATGAGCAGTTCTTC.